A selection of T cell receptor beta chains follows, all from one sample in a study of blood T cells in healthy people across ages. TCRdb called the 5' RACE reads again in MiXCR, with one record for every CDR3 protein. Of 1.5 million to 2 million distinct CDR3 sequences listed, about 50% are singletons. The sequenced sample was blood. These TCRs come from a woman aged 40-49 years in good health. Each CDR3 is given with its conserved first and last residue. A D gene is named only where the DNA matches it firmly. Only part of the rows carry a size: once, few, many, or a class if the clone is expanded.

v_call: TRBV18
clone_size: few
d_call: .
j_call: TRBJ1-1
cdr3_nt: TGTGCCAGCTCACCACGCCAGGCGAACACTGAAGCTTTCTTT
cdr3_aa: CASSPRQANTEAFF

v_call: TRBV6-2/TRBV6-3
clone_size: .
d_call: .
j_call: TRBJ1-5
cdr3_nt: TGTGCCAGCAGCGCGGACGGCAATCAGCCCCAGCATTTT
cdr3_aa: CASSADGNQPQHF

v_call: TRBV7-2
clone_size: .
d_call: .
j_call: TRBJ2-7
cdr3_nt: TGTGCCAGCAGCCTTCGGGGGCCTCCCGAGCAGTACTTC
cdr3_aa: CASSLRGPPEQYF

v_call: TRBV28
clone_size: .
d_call: TRBD2
j_call: TRBJ2-3
cdr3_nt: TGTGCCAGCAGTTTTTTATCGTCTAGCGGGGGGCAATCCACAGATACGCAGTATTTT
cdr3_aa: CASSFLSSSGGQSTDTQYF

v_call: TRBV7-8
clone_size: few
d_call: TRBD2
j_call: TRBJ2-1
cdr3_nt: TGTGCCAGCAGCTTAGGGGCGACTAGCGGGGGACCGTCAAATGAGCAGTTCTTC
cdr3_aa: CASSLGATSGGPSNEQFF

v_call: TRBV7-2
clone_size: many
d_call: TRBD2
j_call: TRBJ2-3
cdr3_nt: TGTGCCAGCAGCCTTAGACTAGCGGGGGGTACAGATACGCAGTATTTT
cdr3_aa: CASSLRLAGGTDTQYF

v_call: TRBV10-2
clone_size: .
d_call: TRBD1
j_call: TRBJ2-6
cdr3_nt: TGCGCCACCACAGGGGCTGGGGCCAACGTCCTGACTTTC
cdr3_aa: CATTGAGANVLTF

v_call: TRBV20-1
clone_size: .
d_call: .
j_call: TRBJ1-5
cdr3_nt: TGCAGTGCTAGTCGGGGGGAAGGGCAGCCCCAGCATTTT
cdr3_aa: CSASRGEGQPQHF

v_call: TRBV29-1
clone_size: .
d_call: .
j_call: TRBJ2-1
cdr3_nt: TGCAGCGTCCTAGTAGGGGGTCGGGAGAATGAGCAGTTCTTC
cdr3_aa: CSVLVGGRENEQFF

v_call: TRBV20-1
clone_size: .
d_call: .
j_call: TRBJ1-1
cdr3_nt: TGCAGTGCGATGGGACGGCTGAACACTGAAGCTTTCTTT
cdr3_aa: CSAMGRLNTEAFF

v_call: TRBV28
clone_size: .
d_call: .
j_call: TRBJ1-6
cdr3_nt: TGTGCCAGCAGTTACGGTCCGGGGATCGGCGGACCCCTCCACTTT
cdr3_aa: CASSYGPGIGGPLHF

v_call: TRBV18
clone_size: .
d_call: .
j_call: TRBJ2-5
cdr3_nt: TGTGCCAGCTCACCACGAGAAGCGGCAGAGACCCAGTACTTC
cdr3_aa: CASSPREAAETQYF

v_call: TRBV6-2/TRBV6-3
clone_size: .
d_call: .
j_call: TRBJ2-7
cdr3_nt: TGTGCCAGCAGCTCCCGGGACATACTCCGCAACGAGCAGTACTTC
cdr3_aa: CASSSRDILRNEQYF

v_call: TRBV6-5
clone_size: .
d_call: .
j_call: TRBJ2-5
cdr3_nt: TGTGCCAGTCGACAATCGGGCGGGGAGACCCAGTACTTC
cdr3_aa: CASRQSGGETQYF

v_call: TRBV20-1
clone_size: .
d_call: TRBD1
j_call: TRBJ1-4
cdr3_nt: TGCAGTGCTAGAGAGGGGGCAGGGGGCACTAATGAAAAACTGTTTTTT
cdr3_aa: CSAREGAGGTNEKLFF

v_call: TRBV20-1
clone_size: .
d_call: .
j_call: TRBJ2-7
cdr3_nt: TGCAGTGGTGTCGTGGTCCCCTTTTCCTACGAGCAGTACTTC
cdr3_aa: CSGVVVPFSYEQYF

v_call: TRBV12-3/TRBV12-4
clone_size: .
d_call: TRBD1
j_call: TRBJ1-1
cdr3_nt: TGTGCCAGCAGTGGGGGACAGCGGGGGGAAGCTTTCTTT
cdr3_aa: CASSGGQRGEAFF

v_call: TRBV28
clone_size: .
d_call: .
j_call: TRBJ2-2
cdr3_nt: TGTGTCAGCAGAAAGGGGGGACCCGGGGAGCTGTTTTTT
cdr3_aa: CVSRKGGPGELFF

v_call: TRBV4-2
clone_size: few
d_call: TRBD1
j_call: TRBJ2-5
cdr3_nt: TGTGCCAGCAGCCAAGAATCCGGGACAGGGGGAGAGACCCAGTACTTC
cdr3_aa: CASSQESGTGGETQYF

v_call: TRBV6-2/TRBV6-3
clone_size: .
d_call: .
j_call: TRBJ1-1
cdr3_nt: TGTGCCACCCTACGCCAGGGGCGGTCCACTGAAGCTTTCTTT
cdr3_aa: CATLRQGRSTEAFF

v_call: TRBV15
clone_size: .
d_call: .
j_call: TRBJ1-6
cdr3_nt: TGTGCCACCAGCAGAAATAGGGGGAGGGCTGATAATTCACCCCTCCACTTT
cdr3_aa: CATSRNRGRADNSPLHF

v_call: TRBV27
clone_size: .
d_call: TRBD1
j_call: TRBJ2-6
cdr3_nt: TGTGCCAGCAGACCCGGGACAGAGGCTGGGGCCAACGTCCTGACTTTC
cdr3_aa: CASRPGTEAGANVLTF

v_call: TRBV7-2
clone_size: few
d_call: TRBD1
j_call: TRBJ1-5
cdr3_nt: TGTGCCAGCAGCTCAGGGGACAGGGTTGACAATCAGCCCCAGCATTTT
cdr3_aa: CASSSGDRVDNQPQHF

v_call: TRBV4-1
clone_size: .
d_call: TRBD1
j_call: TRBJ1-2
cdr3_nt: TGCGCCAGCAGCCAAGATGTGTTGACAGGGATAAACTATGGCTACACCTTC
cdr3_aa: CASSQDVLTGINYGYTF

v_call: TRBV5-1
clone_size: .
d_call: .
j_call: TRBJ2-3
cdr3_nt: TGCGCCAGCAGCCCGAACAGCCGGTCCGGCACAGATACGCAGTATTTT
cdr3_aa: CASSPNSRSGTDTQYF

v_call: TRBV27
clone_size: once
d_call: TRBD1
j_call: TRBJ2-7
cdr3_nt: TGTGCCAGCAATTTATCGCCGACAGGGGCCTCCTACGAGCAGTACTTC
cdr3_aa: CASNLSPTGASYEQYF

v_call: TRBV28
clone_size: .
d_call: .
j_call: TRBJ2-5
cdr3_nt: TGTGCCAGTTCCACTATCGACGGTCAAGAGACCCAGTACTTC
cdr3_aa: CASSTIDGQETQYF

v_call: TRBV7-2
clone_size: .
d_call: .
j_call: TRBJ2-4
cdr3_nt: TGTGCCAGCCTCGGTGGAGTAGCCAAAAACATTCAGTACTTC
cdr3_aa: CASLGGVAKNIQYF

v_call: TRBV7-9
clone_size: .
d_call: TRBD1
j_call: TRBJ2-5
cdr3_nt: TGTGCCAGCAGCCCCGGTGACAGGGGGCAAGAGACCCAGTACTTC
cdr3_aa: CASSPGDRGQETQYF

v_call: TRBV20-1
clone_size: .
d_call: .
j_call: TRBJ1-2
cdr3_nt: TGCAGTGTTGAGGACTATTTGGGGGATGGCTACACCTTC
cdr3_aa: CSVEDYLGDGYTF

v_call: TRBV4-3
clone_size: .
d_call: TRBD1
j_call: TRBJ1-5
cdr3_nt: TGCGCCAGCAGCCAGACAGGGGAACAGCCCCAGCATTTT
cdr3_aa: CASSQTGEQPQHF

v_call: TRBV10-3
clone_size: once
d_call: .
j_call: TRBJ2-1
cdr3_nt: TGTGCCATCAGGGACATCACAGGGTATGGGCAGTTCTTC
cdr3_aa: CAIRDITGYGQFF

v_call: TRBV15
clone_size: .
d_call: .
j_call: TRBJ2-7
cdr3_nt: TGTGCCACCAGCAGATTTAGGCAGGGCTCCTACGAGCAGTACTTC
cdr3_aa: CATSRFRQGSYEQYF

v_call: TRBV11-2
clone_size: .
d_call: .
j_call: TRBJ1-6
cdr3_nt: TGTGCCAGCAGAACGGACAGATACAATTCACCCCTCCACTTT
cdr3_aa: CASRTDRYNSPLHF

v_call: TRBV7-2
clone_size: once
d_call: .
j_call: TRBJ1-2
cdr3_nt: TGTGCCAGCAGCTTCTATACGACAGAATATGGCTACACCTTC
cdr3_aa: CASSFYTTEYGYTF

v_call: TRBV7-2
clone_size: .
d_call: .
j_call: TRBJ1-2
cdr3_nt: TGTGCCAGCACCCCAAGGCGTGAGGCCACAAACTATGGCTACACCTTC
cdr3_aa: CASTPRREATNYGYTF

v_call: TRBV28
clone_size: few
d_call: .
j_call: TRBJ2-7
cdr3_nt: TGTGCCAGCAGCCCCCTCCGCGAGACTAGTAACGAGCAGTACTTC
cdr3_aa: CASSPLRETSNEQYF

v_call: TRBV29-1
clone_size: .
d_call: .
j_call: TRBJ1-2
cdr3_nt: TGCAGCGTTGAAGTAAGGAGGAGGGGCCCAATTTATGGCTACACCTTC
cdr3_aa: CSVEVRRRGPIYGYTF

v_call: TRBV12-3/TRBV12-4
clone_size: few
d_call: TRBD2
j_call: TRBJ2-3
cdr3_nt: TGTGCCAGCAGTTTAGCGCTCGCGGGGGGGACCACAGATACGCAGTATTTT
cdr3_aa: CASSLALAGGTTDTQYF

v_call: TRBV11-2
clone_size: .
d_call: .
j_call: TRBJ2-3
cdr3_nt: TGTGCCAGCAGCCAGGACTACCAGGCGCAGTATTTT
cdr3_aa: CASSQDYQAQYF

v_call: TRBV20-1
clone_size: few
d_call: .
j_call: TRBJ2-3
cdr3_nt: TGCAGTGCTAGCGAGGGCAGAGGTTTTACAGATACGCAGTATTTT
cdr3_aa: CSASEGRGFTDTQYF

v_call: TRBV7-9
clone_size: .
d_call: TRBD2
j_call: TRBJ2-4
cdr3_nt: TGTGCCAGCAGTGGTCCTGGGGGGGGGCAGTACTTC
cdr3_aa: CASSGPGGGQYF

v_call: TRBV6-2/TRBV6-3
clone_size: .
d_call: TRBD2
j_call: TRBJ2-1
cdr3_nt: TGTGCCAGCGGCCGGATAAGACTAGCGGGGTTAAATGAGCAGTTCTTC
cdr3_aa: CASGRIRLAGLNEQFF

v_call: TRBV6-5
clone_size: .
d_call: .
j_call: TRBJ1-5
cdr3_nt: TGTGCCAGCAGTCCGGGGGGGGGCCTGAGCAATCAGCCCCAGCATTTT
cdr3_aa: CASSPGGGLSNQPQHF